This T cell receptor beta chain was retrieved from a study of Tregs in tolerant kidney transplant recipients. General study findings and limits: The most relevant donor-specific Treg TCRbeta repertoire apparently came from expansion with activated donor B cells.

Regulatory T cells were sorted from thawed PBMCs rested overnight at 37°C with approximately 210 IU/ml IL-2. TCRdb's copy holds only in-frame clones and misses some; the assay was immunoSEQ multiplex PCR. The data hold roughly 69,000 clones, with more than 95% observed a single time. About this clone itself: What it recognizes is unknown.

In germline, CDR1 is SQVTM, CDR2 ANQGSEA. The CDR3 runs 15 residues. Unmatched junction bases numbered 4, after V lost 3 bases and J lost 1 base. This TCR came from a human donor who received a combined kidney and bone marrow transplant. The chain joins TRBV29-1 to TRBJ2-3; 10 bases map to TRBD2. The sequenced sample was Tregs from blood, obtained before the transplant. CDR3 coding DNA: TGCAGCGTTGACCCCGGACTAGCGGGCACAGATACGCAGTATTTT. Protein: CSVDPGLAGTDTQYF.